Listed below are T cell receptor beta chains from one sample, sequenced in a study of T-cell reconstitution after alpha-beta-depleted transplantation in children. One entry per CDR3 protein, called by TCRdb with MiXCR from the PCR reads. The sample holds approximately 50,000 distinct CDR3 sequences, 52% seen once. Sequenced material: peripheral blood, taken before TCRalphabeta/CD19-depleted stem cell transplant. These TCRs come from a boy younger than two with SCID, due to receive a stem cell transplant. The CDR3 runs from the conserved cysteine through the conserved F or W. The order of the fields is D gene, CDR3 length, V gene, clone size, J gene, CDR3 protein, CDR3 DNA. A D gene is named only where the DNA matches it firmly. Clone size is shown for a subset of rows, as once, few, many or a class of expanded clone.

D: TRBD2
length: 14
V: TRBV20-1
size: .
J: TRBJ2-5
CDR3: CSATPYGGQETQYF
DNA: TGCAGTGCTACCCCCTACGGGGGGCAAGAGACCCAGTACTTC

D: TRBD1
length: 17
V: TRBV6-5
size: .
J: TRBJ2-3
CDR3: CASSPTTKRQGTDTQYF
DNA: TGTGCCAGCAGTCCCACCACGAAAAGACAGGGAACAGATACGCAGTATTTT

D: TRBD2
length: 18
V: TRBV19
size: many
J: TRBJ2-4
CDR3: CASSTGLAGALAKNIQYF
DNA: TGTGCCAGTAGTACGGGACTAGCGGGGGCTTTAGCCAAAAACATTCAGTACTTC

D: .
length: 13
V: TRBV20-1
size: few
J: TRBJ2-7
CDR3: CSARDRSDHEQYF
DNA: TGCAGTGCTAGGGACCGAAGTGACCACGAGCAGTACTTC

D: TRBD2
length: 17
V: TRBV20-1
size: few
J: TRBJ2-3
CDR3: CSAPTTLAGGPGDTQYF
DNA: TGCAGTGCTCCGACCACCTTAGCGGGGGGGCCGGGGGATACGCAGTATTTT

D: .
length: 11
V: TRBV20-1
size: .
J: TRBJ1-4
CDR3: CSAAGREKLFF
DNA: TGCAGTGCCGCCGGGCGTGAAAAACTGTTTTTT

D: TRBD2
length: 15
V: TRBV7-2
size: few
J: TRBJ2-2
CDR3: CASSSSGGNTGELFF
DNA: TGTGCCAGCAGCAGTAGCGGGGGCAACACCGGGGAGCTGTTTTTT

D: .
length: 14
V: TRBV4-2
size: .
J: TRBJ1-6
CDR3: CASSQDFGISPLHF
DNA: TGTGCCAGCAGCCAAGATTTTGGCATTTCACCCCTCCACTTT

D: TRBD1
length: 16
V: TRBV11-1
size: .
J: TRBJ2-2
CDR3: CASRQTGTGITGELFF
DNA: TGTGCCAGCAGACAGACCGGGACAGGGATCACCGGGGAGCTGTTTTTT

D: TRBD1
length: 15
V: TRBV5-1
size: .
J: TRBJ2-5
CDR3: CASSTRTGLQETQYF
DNA: TGCGCCAGCAGCACCCGGACAGGGCTCCAAGAGACCCAGTACTTC

D: .
length: 12
V: TRBV12-3/TRBV12-4
size: few
J: TRBJ2-3
CDR3: CASSFRGDTQYF
DNA: TGTGCCAGCAGTTTCCGCGGGGATACGCAGTATTTT

D: TRBD1
length: 16
V: TRBV4-2
size: .
J: TRBJ1-3
CDR3: CASSGRNRGEGNTIYF
DNA: TGTGCCAGCAGCGGCCGGAACAGGGGAGAAGGAAACACCATATATTTT

D: TRBD1
length: 14
V: TRBV7-3
size: .
J: TRBJ2-3
CDR3: CASSYGTGADTQYF
DNA: TGTGCCAGCAGCTACGGGACAGGGGCAGATACGCAGTATTTT

D: TRBD2
length: 15
V: TRBV5-1
size: .
J: TRBJ2-3
CDR3: CPSSFSGVSTDTQYF
DNA: TGCCCCAGCAGCTTTAGCGGGGTCAGCACAGATACGCAGTATTTT

D: .
length: 15
V: TRBV4-1
size: .
J: TRBJ1-5
CDR3: CASSQGGNSNQPQHF
DNA: TGCGCCAGCAGCCAAGGGGGGAATAGCAATCAGCCCCAGCATTTT

D: TRBD1
length: 16
V: TRBV12-3/TRBV12-4
size: .
J: TRBJ1-2
CDR3: CASTFQGTGGNYGYTF
DNA: TGTGCCAGCACCTTCCAAGGGACAGGGGGTAACTATGGCTACACCTTC

D: .
length: 11
V: TRBV20-1
size: .
J: TRBJ2-2
CDR3: CSARPTGELFF
DNA: TGCAGTGCTAGACCCACCGGGGAGCTGTTTTTT

D: TRBD1
length: 14
V: TRBV20-1
size: .
J: TRBJ1-4
CDR3: CSALARTGPEKLFF
DNA: TGCAGTGCCCTAGCGCGGACAGGCCCTGAAAAACTGTTTTTT

D: TRBD2
length: 16
V: TRBV5-1
size: .
J: TRBJ2-1
CDR3: CASSLLAGSTGAEQFF
DNA: TGCGCCAGCAGCCTACTAGCGGGCTCTACGGGGGCTGAGCAGTTCTTC

D: .
length: 15
V: TRBV4-3
size: .
J: TRBJ2-2
CDR3: CASSQAERHTGELFF
DNA: TGCGCCAGCAGCCAAGCAGAGCGCCACACCGGGGAGCTGTTTTTT

D: .
length: 14
V: TRBV24-1
size: .
J: TRBJ2-3
CDR3: CATSDSDGPPWQYF
DNA: TGTGCCACCAGTGATTCTGACGGGCCTCCTTGGCAGTATTTT

D: TRBD1
length: 13
V: TRBV12-3/TRBV12-4
size: .
J: TRBJ2-4
CDR3: CASSPTGWGIQYF
DNA: TGTGCCAGCAGTCCGACAGGGTGGGGCATTCAGTACTTC

D: TRBD1
length: 16
V: TRBV4-1
size: few
J: TRBJ2-6
CDR3: CASSGTGLSGANVLTF
DNA: TGCGCCAGCTCCGGGACAGGCTTGTCCGGGGCCAACGTCCTGACTTTC

D: .
length: 16
V: TRBV6-1
size: .
J: TRBJ2-1
CDR3: CASSPGGPEGYNEQFF
DNA: TGTGCCAGCAGCCCCGGGGGACCGGAGGGATACAATGAGCAGTTCTTC

D: .
length: 12
V: TRBV5-1
size: .
J: TRBJ2-7
CDR3: CASSIQGGEQYF
DNA: TGCGCCAGCAGCATTCAGGGGGGCGAGCAGTACTTC

D: .
length: 13
V: TRBV7-3
size: few
J: TRBJ2-3
CDR3: CASSLGGADTQYF
DNA: TGTGCCAGCAGCTTGGGGGGCGCAGATACGCAGTATTTT

D: .
length: 15
V: TRBV10-3
size: few
J: TRBJ1-6
CDR3: CAIGGESSYNSPLHF
DNA: TGTGCCATCGGAGGCGAGAGCTCCTATAATTCACCCCTCCACTTT

D: .
length: 14
V: TRBV5-1
size: .
J: TRBJ1-4
CDR3: CASSSGRNNEKLFF
DNA: TGCGCCAGCAGCTCGGGCAGGAATAATGAAAAACTGTTTTTT

D: TRBD2
length: 15
V: TRBV5-1
size: .
J: TRBJ2-1
CDR3: CASSFGSGGANEQFF
DNA: TGCGCCAGCAGCTTTGGTAGCGGGGGGGCAAATGAGCAGTTCTTC

D: TRBD1
length: 13
V: TRBV20-1
size: few
J: TRBJ1-4
CDR3: CSATGAINEKLFF
DNA: TGCAGTGCAACAGGGGCGATTAATGAAAAACTGTTTTTT

D: .
length: 13
V: TRBV20-1
size: .
J: TRBJ1-1
CDR3: CSARRGVRPEAFF
DNA: TGCAGTGCTAGAAGAGGAGTGAGGCCTGAAGCTTTCTTT

D: .
length: 12
V: TRBV12-3/TRBV12-4
size: .
J: TRBJ2-3
CDR3: CASSGRGYTQYF
DNA: TGTGCCAGCAGTGGCCGAGGGTATACGCAGTATTTT

D: .
length: 11
V: TRBV7-2
size: .
J: TRBJ2-2
CDR3: CASSRPGELFF
DNA: TGTGCCAGCAGCCGGCCCGGGGAGCTGTTTTTT

D: TRBD1
length: 15
V: TRBV19
size: .
J: TRBJ2-2
CDR3: CASSIAGGASGELFF
DNA: TGTGCCAGTAGTATTGCAGGGGGCGCTTCCGGGGAGCTGTTTTTT

D: .
length: 15
V: TRBV7-8
size: many
J: TRBJ2-3
CDR3: CASSLGATSTDTQYF
DNA: TGTGCCAGCAGCTTGGGTGCCACTAGCACAGATACGCAGTATTTT

D: .
length: 13
V: TRBV29-1
size: .
J: TRBJ2-2
CDR3: CSVEIGDTGELFF
DNA: TGCAGCGTTGAAATTGGGGACACCGGGGAGCTGTTTTTT

D: TRBD1
length: 16
V: TRBV29-1
size: .
J: TRBJ1-5
CDR3: CSVSLGGLYSNQPQHF
DNA: TGCAGCGTTTCTCTAGGGGGCTTGTATAGCAATCAGCCCCAGCATTTT

D: .
length: 13
V: TRBV7-9
size: .
J: TRBJ2-7
CDR3: CASSIRGVDEQYF
DNA: TGTGCCAGCAGCATACGCGGGGTCGACGAGCAGTACTTC

D: TRBD1
length: 15
V: TRBV6-5
size: few
J: TRBJ1-5
CDR3: CASSSRTGGRQPQHF
DNA: TGTGCCAGCAGTTCCCGGACAGGGGGCAGGCAGCCCCAGCATTTT

D: .
length: 16
V: TRBV27
size: .
J: TRBJ2-7
CDR3: CASSLSSGSYIYEQYF
DNA: TGTGCCAGCAGTTTATCGTCTGGAAGTTATATCTACGAGCAGTACTTC

D: .
length: 13
V: TRBV6-1
size: .
J: TRBJ2-2
CDR3: CASSGRDTGELFF
DNA: TGTGCCAGCAGTGGTAGGGACACCGGGGAGCTGTTTTTT

D: .
length: 13
V: TRBV29-1
size: .
J: TRBJ2-7
CDR3: CSVEDNGRTEQYF
DNA: TGCAGCGTTGAAGATAACGGCAGGACGGAGCAGTACTTC

D: .
length: 12
V: TRBV20-1
size: .
J: TRBJ2-7
CDR3: CSASGRDYEQYF
DNA: TGCAGTGCTAGTGGGAGAGACTACGAGCAGTACTTC

D: .
length: 13
V: TRBV6-1
size: .
J: TRBJ2-3
CDR3: CASRITGTDTQYF
DNA: TGTGCCAGCAGAATTACCGGGACAGATACGCAGTATTTT

D: TRBD1
length: 17
V: TRBV20-1
size: many
J: TRBJ1-5
CDR3: CSARDGDRAGGNQPQHF
DNA: TGCAGTGCTAGAGATGGGGACAGGGCGGGAGGCAATCAGCCCCAGCATTTT

D: .
length: 14
V: TRBV20-1
size: .
J: TRBJ2-1
CDR3: CSARLSRSYNEQFF
DNA: TGCAGTGCTAGATTGAGTCGCTCCTACAATGAGCAGTTCTTC

D: .
length: 15
V: TRBV4-3
size: .
J: TRBJ1-5
CDR3: CASSQAPTGNQPQHF
DNA: TGCGCCAGCAGCCAGGCCCCCACAGGCAATCAGCCCCAGCATTTT

D: .
length: 12
V: TRBV6-2/TRBV6-3
size: many
J: TRBJ1-2
CDR3: CASRQDLYGYTF
DNA: TGTGCCAGCAGACAGGACCTCTATGGCTACACCTTC

D: TRBD1
length: 14
V: TRBV5-1
size: few
J: TRBJ2-7
CDR3: CASSLGQGWREQYF
DNA: TGCGCCAGCAGCCTCGGACAGGGATGGAGGGAGCAGTACTTC

D: .
length: 15
V: TRBV5-1
size: few
J: TRBJ1-4
CDR3: CASSLIGYSNEKLFF
DNA: TGCGCCAGCAGCTTGATCGGGTACAGCAATGAAAAACTGTTTTTT

D: TRBD1
length: 17
V: TRBV5-1
size: few
J: TRBJ1-6
CDR3: CASSLGTGGIWNSPLHF
DNA: TGCGCCAGCAGCTTGGGGACAGGGGGCATTTGGAATTCACCCCTCCACTTT

D: .
length: 17
V: TRBV9
size: .
J: TRBJ2-2
CDR3: CASSVAAGQSYTGELFF
DNA: TGTGCCAGCAGCGTTGCGGCAGGACAGAGTTACACCGGGGAGCTGTTTTTT

D: TRBD1
length: 14
V: TRBV7-6
size: .
J: TRBJ2-7
CDR3: CASSATGPEYEQYF
DNA: TGTGCCAGCAGCGCGACAGGGCCGGAATACGAGCAGTACTTC

D: TRBD1
length: 18
V: TRBV9
size: .
J: TRBJ1-5
CDR3: CASRTGLTGDLSNQPQHF
DNA: TGTGCCAGCAGAACAGGTCTCACAGGGGATCTTAGCAATCAGCCCCAGCATTTT